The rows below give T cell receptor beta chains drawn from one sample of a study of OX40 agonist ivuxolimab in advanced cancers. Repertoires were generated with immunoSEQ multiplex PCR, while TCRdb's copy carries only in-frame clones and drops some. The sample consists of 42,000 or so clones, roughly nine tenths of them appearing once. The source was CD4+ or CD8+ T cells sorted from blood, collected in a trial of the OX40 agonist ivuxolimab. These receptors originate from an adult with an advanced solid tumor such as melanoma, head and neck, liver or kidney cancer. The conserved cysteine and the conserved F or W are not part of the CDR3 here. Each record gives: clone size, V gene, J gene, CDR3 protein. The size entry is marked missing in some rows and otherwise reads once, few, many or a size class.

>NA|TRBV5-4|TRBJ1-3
ASSRQGGNTIY
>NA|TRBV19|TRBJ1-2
ASSMGQDRGYT
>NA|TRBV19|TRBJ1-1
ASSHPGGGTEAF
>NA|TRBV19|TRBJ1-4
ASSMGTSFEEKLF
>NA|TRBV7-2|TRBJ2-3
ASGQGGPTDTQY
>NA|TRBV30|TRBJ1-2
ACYRGRLANYGYT
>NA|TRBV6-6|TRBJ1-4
ASRVGTNEKLF
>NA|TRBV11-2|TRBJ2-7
ASSPHRYYEQY
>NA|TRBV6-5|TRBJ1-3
ASSSGLGNTIY
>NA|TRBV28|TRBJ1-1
ASSLEGIVGTEAF
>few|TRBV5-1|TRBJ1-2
ASSSSFQGALGYT
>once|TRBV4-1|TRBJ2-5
ASSQGTGGGETQY
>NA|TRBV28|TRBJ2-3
ASRFYDTQY
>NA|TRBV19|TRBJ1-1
ASSRPGTGDTEAF
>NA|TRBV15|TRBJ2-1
ATSRDVAGGFNEQF
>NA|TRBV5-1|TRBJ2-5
ASSLNVGQEMAQY
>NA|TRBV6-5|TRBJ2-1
ASRTDRDNEQF
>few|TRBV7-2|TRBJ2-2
ASSFDRGTAGELF
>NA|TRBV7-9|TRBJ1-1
ASQPPAGVTEAF
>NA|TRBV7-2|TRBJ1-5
ASSFGFDQPQH
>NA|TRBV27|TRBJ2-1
ASSARQGSGDEQF
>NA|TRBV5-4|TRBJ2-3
ASSSMTGEADTQY
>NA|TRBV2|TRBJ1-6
ASSPGQEYNSPLH
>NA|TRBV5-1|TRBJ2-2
ASSLGEYSGELF
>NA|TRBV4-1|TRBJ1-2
ASSPLLWNGYT
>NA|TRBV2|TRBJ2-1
ASSPRNEQF
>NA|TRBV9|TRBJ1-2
ASSVSGNYGYT
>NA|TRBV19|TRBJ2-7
ASSIRDSHEQY
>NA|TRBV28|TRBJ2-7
ASSLDRNSYEQY
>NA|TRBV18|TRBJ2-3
ASSLTVAPTDTQY
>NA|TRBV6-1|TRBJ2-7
ASSVFPGSSYEQY
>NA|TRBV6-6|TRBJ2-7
ASSYSRGYEQY
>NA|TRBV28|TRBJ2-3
ASSLGPKAATDTQY
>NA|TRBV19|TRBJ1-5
ASTKGEEHQPQH
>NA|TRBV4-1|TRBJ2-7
ASSQGQSPYEQY
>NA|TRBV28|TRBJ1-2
ASRAGGDYGYT
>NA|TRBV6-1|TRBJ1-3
ASSGQGGFGNTIY
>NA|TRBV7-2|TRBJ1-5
ASSLGSGSNQPQH
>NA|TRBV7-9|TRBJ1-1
ASSFLATEAF
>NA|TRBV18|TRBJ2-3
ASSPRQGSEDTQY
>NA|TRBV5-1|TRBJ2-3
ASSLVLAGGTDTQY
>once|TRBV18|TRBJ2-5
ASSPYGPQETQY
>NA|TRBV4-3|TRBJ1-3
ASSQRNRGSSGNTIY
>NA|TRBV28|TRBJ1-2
ASSTTGFYGYT
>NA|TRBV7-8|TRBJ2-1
ASSLKDYEGGEQF
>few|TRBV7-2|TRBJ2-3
ASSSGLAPDTQY
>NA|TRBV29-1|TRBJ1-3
SVWEISGNTIY
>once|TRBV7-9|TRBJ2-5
ASSPSSTVQETQY
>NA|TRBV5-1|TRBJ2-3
ASSLAFTDTQY
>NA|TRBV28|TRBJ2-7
ASLDRGLYEQY
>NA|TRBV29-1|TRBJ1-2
SARPTEAGGYT
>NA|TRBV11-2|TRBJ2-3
ASSLGGPGDTQY
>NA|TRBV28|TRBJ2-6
ASRATGAGANVLT
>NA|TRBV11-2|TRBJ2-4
ASRLTGRNIQY